This TCR beta chain was obtained from a study of a mutant IDH1 vaccine in newly diagnosed glioma. Across the study: Vaccination was launched 4-6 weeks after radiotherapy alone, or with temozolomide cycles.

Turning to this clone: Antigen specificity is unknown.

Germline V gene data show CDR1 as SGHNT and CDR2 as YYREEE (reference sequence). The J segment lost 3 bases and the V segment lost 4 bases, leaving 15 bases of the junction unmatched. There are 17 residues in the CDR3. Profiled with immunoSEQ multiplex PCR; TCRdb holds only in-frame clones, not every one. The sample shows tens of thousands of clones, about 75% of them seen only once. Noted time point: week 23, last vaccination. Alongside topical imiquimod, each dose of vaccine comprised 300 ug of mutant IDH1 20-mer peptide. V usage is TRBV5-4 and J usage is TRBJ1-1, with 7 bases fitting TRBD1. The TCR was taken from a man aged 45 to 65 with glioma. This material consisted of PBMCs, taken from a glioma patient whose treatment included an IDH1 peptide vaccine. CDR3 in amino acids: CASSPSHRGKRHTEAFF. The CDR3 DNA reads as TGTGCCAGCAGCCCATCGCACAGGGGCAAAAGGCACACTGAAGCTTTCTTT. The full variable domain, in which reference TRBV5-4 and TRBJ1-1 provide the parts outside the CDR3, is ETGVTQSPTHLIKTRGQQVTLRCSSQSGHNTVSWYQQALGQGPQFIFQYYREEENGRGNFPPRFSGLQFPNYSSELNVNALELDDSALYLCASSPSHRGKRHTEAFFGQGTRLTVV.